What follows are 15 T cell receptor beta chains derived from one specimen sequenced in a study of OX40 agonist ivuxolimab in advanced cancers. Produced via immunoSEQ multiplex PCR; TCRdb's table is partial and in-frame only. There are about 65,000 clones in the sample; approximately 80% occur only once, and approximately 2% lies in the top ten. Sample: CD4+ or CD8+ T cells sorted from blood, taken in a trial of the OX40 agonist ivuxolimab. These receptors all come from an adult with an advanced solid tumor such as melanoma, head and neck, liver or kidney cancer.

The chain is built from TRBV7-8 and TRBJ1-5; no firm D call. The CDR3 spans 14 residues. The germline gives CDR1 SGHVS, CDR2 FQNEAQ. The V end lost 2 bases, the J end lost 5 bases, and 10 bases lay between the germline ends. The CDR3 loop is CASSLRQSYQPQHF. In nucleotides, the CDR3 is TGTGCCAGCAGCTTAAGGCAGAGTTATCAGCCCCAGCATTTT.

The rearrangement joins TRBV19 to TRBJ2-4; 11 bases are a match to TRBD2. With V trimmed by 7 bases and J by 0 bases, 26 bases remained unmatched. The germline gives CDR1 LNHDA, CDR2 SQIVND (reference sequence). CDR3 length: 23 residues. The CDR3 DNA is TGTGCCAGTACGCCTCCGGGACTAGCGGTGTTTTCCCCCCTTGAACTAGCCAAAAACATTCAGTACTTC. Translation gives CASTPPGLAVFSPLELAKNIQYF.

The gene calls are TRBV27 and TRBJ2-1; TRBD2 agrees at 11 bases. The J segment lost 5 bases and the V segment lost 1 base, leaving 10 bases of the junction unmatched. Germline V lookup: CDR1 MNHEY, CDR2 SMNVEV (reference sequence). The CDR3 is made up of 18 amino acids. DNA for the CDR3: TGTGCCAGCAGTTTATTTCTTCGGGGGGGACTAGCGGACAATGAGCAGTTCTTC. Residues: CASSLFLRGGLADNEQFF.

This sequence joins TRBV2 and TRBJ1-2; D not certain. Looked up from germline, CDR1 is SNHLY and CDR2 is FYNNEI. Trimming removed 8 bases at V and 2 bases at J, with 9 bases between. The CDR3 is 12 amino acids. Here the CDR3 reads CASSAENYGYTF. Written as DNA, the CDR3 is TGTGCCAGCTCGGCAGAGAACTATGGCTACACCTTC.

This chain connects TRBV4-3 to TRBJ2-2, with 7 bases identical to TRBD2. V gave up 0 bases and J gave up 6 bases; unmatched junction bases: 10. Per the germline V gene, CDR1 is LGHNA and CDR2 is YSLEER. CDR3 length equals 17 residues. CDR3 residues: CASSQDGVPGGAGELFF. The CDR3 DNA reads TGCGCCAGCAGCCAAGACGGGGTCCCTGGGGGGGCCGGGGAGCTGTTTTTT.

The CDR3 loop reads CASSFREGDYEQYV. The CDR3 DNA reads TGTGCCAGCAGCTTCCGGGAAGGGGACTACGAGCAGTACGTC. V and J are TRBV5-5 and TRBJ2-7; D is possibly TRBD1 or TRBD2 (5 bases each). This CDR3 is 14 amino acids long. Germline V gene sequence: CDR1 SGHKS, CDR2 YYEKEE (reference sequence). V was cut by 2 bases and J by 3 bases, with 12 bases left in between.

This clone was detected only a few times. The chain recombines TRBV7-9 with TRBJ1-2, with D unresolved. The CDR3 loop spans 13 amino acids. CDR1 and CDR2 (germline): SEHNR, FQNEAQ (reference sequence). Trimming removed 8 bases at V and 0 bases at J, with 10 bases between. CDR3 DNA: TGTGCCAGCCTGAGGTGGCCTAACTATGGCTACACCTTC. Its translation is CASLRWPNYGYTF.

The V call is TRBV7-2, the J call TRBJ2-7; D not resolved. CDR3 length equals 14 residues. Germline values: CDR1 SGHTA, CDR2 FQGNSA. Between the trimmed V and J ends, which lost 6 bases and 0 bases, there was a span of 12 bases. The CDR3 sequence is CASRRWRNSYEQYF. As DNA, the CDR3 is TGTGCCAGCAGGAGGTGGCGAAACTCCTACGAGCAGTACTTC.

The chain combines TRBV5-1 with TRBJ2-4, with 7 bases aligning to TRBD1. With V trimmed by 2 bases and J by 1 base, 3 bases remained unmatched. The CDR3 consists of 15 residues. CDR1 and CDR2 (germline): SGHRS, YFSETQ. The DNA for the CDR3 is TGCGCCAGCAGCTTCCTACAGGGGGCCAAAAACATTCAGTACTTC. Protein product: CASSFLQGAKNIQYF.

This chain joins TRBV11-3 and TRBJ2-3; D is ambiguous. The germline gives CDR1 SGHNT, CDR2 YENEEA. This CDR3 spans 13 amino acids. Trimming took off 6 bases at V and 9 bases at J, with 16 bases between the two ends. The DNA for the CDR3 is TGTGCCAGCAGTCCTGGGCCGCTGGGCACGCAGTATTTT. Encoded protein: CASSPGPLGTQYF.

The chain combines TRBV18 with TRBJ1-1, with TRBD1 matching over 7 bases. The V and J ends lost 5 bases and 4 bases, in that order; junction bases with no gene match: 4. The length of the CDR3 is 13 residues. Germline values: CDR1 KGHSH, CDR2 LQKENI. CDR3 region: CASSVQGVTEAFF. CDR3 in DNA: TGTGCCAGCTCAGTTCAGGGGGTCACTGAAGCTTTCTTT.

This chain joins TRBV25-1 and TRBJ2-2; TRBD1 agrees at 9 bases. The CDR3 extends over 18 amino acids. With 4 bases clipped from V and 7 bases from J, the junction kept 16 bases outside the gene matches. The germline V gene has CDR1 MGHDK and CDR2 SYGVNS. The CDR3 spells CASSALAGTGTSGGELFF. The CDR3 coding sequence is TGTGCCAGCAGTGCTCTTGCCGGGACAGGGACCTCAGGCGGGGAGCTGTTTTTT.

The chain combines TRBV5-1 with TRBJ1-1, with D maybe TRBD1 (6 bases). The CDR3 extends over 14 amino acids. The germline CDR1 and CDR2 sequences are SGHRS and YFSETQ. The ends were cut back, 4 bases at V and 0 bases at J, with 10 bases in the middle. The CDR3 is CASSEQGLNTEAFF. In DNA, the CDR3 is TGCGCCAGCAGCGAACAGGGACTGAACACTGAAGCTTTCTTT.

The CDR3 coding sequence is TGTGCCAGCAGTGGGAGAGCGGGGAAGCAGGGAGAGACCCAGTACTTC. Amino acid sequence: CASSGRAGKQGETQYF. The J gene is TRBJ2-5, the V gene TRBV2; 7 positions match TRBD2. The germline gives CDR1 SNHLY, CDR2 FYNNEI. V lost 4 bases, J lost 4 bases, and 12 bases stayed unmatched. CDR3 length: 16 amino acids.

This clone is classed as medium-sized (0.01 to 0.1%). The rearrangement uses TRBV4-2 and TRBJ2-1; TRBD2 matches 11 bases. The germline V gene has CDR1 LGHNA and CDR2 YNFKEQ. The CDR3 spans 16 residues. J gave up 4 bases and V 2 bases, and 4 bases lay outside the gene matches. The CDR3 loop is CASSQWGTSGYNEQFF. CDR3 DNA: TGTGCCAGCAGCCAATGGGGGACTAGCGGTTACAATGAGCAGTTCTTC.